The 20 T cell receptor beta chains listed next were all sequenced from one sample in a study of CD8 T cells in ankylosing spondylitis. A single record per CDR3 protein comes from TCRdb applying MiXCR to the 5' RACE reads. Among tens of thousands of distinct CDR3 sequences listed, 6% to 7.5% were seen once. Sequenced material: blood, either unsorted or a sorted T cell fraction (not recorded which). The receptor source for this set is a female donor with ankylosing spondylitis or in good health (not recorded which).

V gene TRBV12-3 or TRBV12-4 combines with J gene TRBJ1-2; no firm D call. The V end was cut by 3 bases, the J end by 4 bases, with 9 bases between. The CDR3 consists of 13 residues. The CDR3 DNA sequence: TGTGCCAGCAGTTTGACGGGAGGCTATGGCTACACCTTC. It translates to CASSLTGGYGYTF.

This clonotype was observed many times. The J gene is TRBJ2-3, the V gene TRBV24-1, with unresolved D. Trimming took off 3 bases at V and 2 bases at J, with 11 bases between the two ends. Germline V gene data show CDR1 as KGHDR and CDR2 as SFDVKD. CDR3 length: 15 residues. Here the CDR3 reads CATSDRRRSTDTQYF. In nucleotides, the CDR3 is TGTGCCACCAGTGATCGACGGCGATCCACAGATACGCAGTATTTT.

The V gene is TRBV5-1, the J gene TRBJ2-1; 14 nucleotides agree with TRBD2. Germline V CDR1 and CDR2: SGHRS, YFSETQ. The trim removed 5 bases at V and 10 bases at J, leaving 5 bases unmatched. The CDR3 is made up of 14 amino acids. DNA of the CDR3: TGCGCCAGCAGACTGGGACTAGCGGGGGTAGAGCAGTTCTTC. As protein: CASRLGLAGVEQFF.

In this sample, this clonotype turned up once. The chain is built from TRBV21-1 and TRBJ2-7; the D call TRBD2 from the table was never checked on the DNA. TRBV21-1 constitutes a pseudogene. The CDR3 contains 14 residues. The CDR3 spells CASRNVRVLREQYV. The CDR3 nucleotides read TGTGCCAGCAGGAACGTCAGAGTCCTGCGCGAGCAGTACGTC.

With regard to this clonotype: A much larger clone lies one base from this, so it may be a read error. V and J are TRBV5-1 and TRBJ2-7; TRBD1 or TRBD2 may be the D gene (5 bases each). The CDR3 consists of 14 residues. Germline V gene lookup returns CDR1 SGHRS and CDR2 YFSETQ. The CDR3 coding sequence is TGCGCCAGCAGCCCTATTCTGGGGACCTACGCGCAGTACTTC. It specifies CASSPILGTYAQYF.

V usage is TRBV12-3 or TRBV12-4 and J usage is TRBJ2-3; 7 nucleotides agree with TRBD1. V was pared by 7 bases and J by 0 bases, with 7 bases of the junction left unmatched. The length of the CDR3 is 15 residues. DNA for the CDR3: TGTGCCAGCACCGCGACAGGGTTGAGCACAGATACGCAGTATTTT. It translates to CASTATGLSTDTQYF.

The sample holds many counts of this clonotype. The chain uses TRBV18 and TRBJ1-1, with D maybe TRBD1 (5 bases). This CDR3 region has 15 residues. V was trimmed by 1 base and J by 3 bases, leaving 12 bases between them. Germline values: CDR1 KGHSH, CDR2 LQKENI. Here the CDR3 reads CASSPLNGGYTEAFF. In DNA, the CDR3 is TGTGCCAGCTCACCACTCAACGGGGGGTACACTGAAGCTTTCTTT.

In this sample, this clonotype turned up many times. The rearrangement uses TRBV5-6 and TRBJ2-3; D call uncertain. The CDR3 is 13 residues long. Looked up from germline, CDR1 is SGHDT and CDR2 is YYEEEE. V was shortened by 1 base and J by 1 base, with 4 bases between the two germline ends. CDR3 nucleotide sequence: TGTGCCAGCAGCTTGTACCGCACAGATACGCAGTATTTT. Translation: CASSLYRTDTQYF.

This clonotype has ten or more counts. V is TRBV20-1 and J is TRBJ1-6; 7 bases agree with TRBD1. V shed 4 bases and J 6 bases; nucleotides not matched to a gene: 3. The CDR3 runs 13 residues. Germline V gene lookup returns CDR1 DFQATT and CDR2 SNEGSKA (reference sequence). The CDR3 DNA is TGCAGTGCTATGAGGGACAGTAATTCACCCCTCCACTTT. Translation: CSAMRDSNSPLHF.

The table lists this clonotype with many counts. The gene calls are TRBV7-3 and TRBJ2-1; unclear D gene. Germline V lookup: CDR1 SGHTA, CDR2 FQGTGA. Trimming pared 5 bases from V and 4 bases from J, leaving 9 bases between. This CDR3 is 13 amino acids long. CDR3 bases: TGTGCCAGCAGCCGCACAGCTTACAATGAGCAGTTCTTC. It translates to CASSRTAYNEQFF. Full variable domain (missing parts from reference TRBV7-3 and TRBJ2-1): GAGVSQTPSNKVTEKGKYVELRCDPISGHTALYWYRQSLGQGPEFLIYFQGTGAADDSGLPNDRFFAVRPEGSVSTLKIQRTERGDSAVYLCASSRTAYNEQFFGPGTRLTVL.

This rearrangement joins TRBV5-1 to TRBJ1-6; unclear D gene. The CDR3 runs to 16 residues. V lost 0 bases, J lost 5 bases, and 12 bases lay in between. Germline CDR1 is SGHRS and CDR2 is YFSETQ. The DNA for the CDR3 is TGCGCCAGCAGCTTGGATTTCTTTACTGATAATTCACCCCTCCACTTT. This codes for CASSLDFFTDNSPLHF.

Ten or more counts support this clonotype. The chain's CDR3 is CASSYSNPGPGTVSPLHF. CDR3 nucleotide sequence: TGTGCCAGCAGTTACTCGAATCCGGGTCCTGGAACGGTTTCACCCCTCCACTTT. This chain uses TRBV6-5 with TRBJ1-6; D remains unclear. CDR1 MNHEY and CDR2 SVGAGI come from the germline V gene. The CDR3 has 18 residues. With 0 bases removed from V and 9 bases from J, the gap between germline ends came to 21 bases.

This clonotype appeared a few times. The V gene is TRBV2, the J gene TRBJ2-1; D gene ambiguous. The CDR3 has 12 amino acids. The V gene's germline CDR1 is SNHLY and CDR2 FYNNEI. Between the trimmed V and J ends, which lost 5 bases and 9 bases, there was a span of 11 bases. The DNA of the CDR3 is TGTGCCAGCAGTCGCCTTAGGACTGAGCAGTTCTTC. Amino acid sequence: CASSRLRTEQFF.

The rearrangement links TRBV28 to TRBJ2-1, with 9 positions matching TRBD2. The V gene's germline CDR1 is MDHEN and CDR2 SYDVKM. Germline trimming cut 3 bases from V and 7 bases from J; bases unmatched to any gene: 7. The CDR3 loop spans 15 amino acids. In DNA, the CDR3 is TGTGCCAGCAGTTTGGGCGGGGGGGCAAGAAATGAGCAGTTCTTC. It specifies CASSLGGGARNEQFF. The full variable domain, in which reference TRBV28 and TRBJ2-1 provide the parts outside the CDR3, is DVKVTQSSRYLVKRTGEKVFLECVQDMDHENMFWYRQDPGLGLRLIYFSYDVKMKEKGDIPEGYSVSREKKERFSLILESASTNQTSMYLCASSLGGGARNEQFFGPGTRLTVL.

This clonotype was seen at least ten times. V is TRBV29-1 and J is TRBJ2-7, with a tentative D call TRBD1 (6 bases). The CDR3 is 12 residues long. The germline V and J ends were trimmed by 4 bases and 2 bases, with 9 bases remaining between them. Germline V gene data show CDR1 as SQVTM and CDR2 as ANQGSEA. This chain's CDR3 is CSVVTGTYEQYF. DNA for the CDR3: TGCAGCGTTGTGACAGGTACCTACGAGCAGTACTTC.

The sample holds many counts of this clonotype. The CDR3 is CASSFWGPSYEQYF. CDR3 sequence (DNA): TGTGCCAGCAGCTTTTGGGGACCCTCCTACGAGCAGTACTTC. This chain joins TRBV5-6 and TRBJ2-7; the D call may be TRBD1 or TRBD2 (5 bases each). The germline V and J ends were trimmed by 2 bases and 0 bases, with 9 bases remaining between them. Germline V gene data show CDR1 as SGHDT and CDR2 as YYEEEE. CDR3 length: 14 amino acids.

This clonotype has a count of ten or more. The V call is TRBV20-1, the J call TRBJ2-1; 9 bases are a match to TRBD2. V was pared by 4 bases and J by 1 base, with 2 bases of the junction left unmatched. The CDR3 consists of 14 residues. The germline CDR1 and CDR2 sequences are DFQATT and SNEGSKA (reference sequence). CDR3 in amino acids: CSATRGGSYNEQFF. For the CDR3, the DNA is TGCAGTGCTACGCGGGGGGGATCCTACAATGAGCAGTTCTTC.

This clonotype was detected many times. This chain uses TRBV5-1 with TRBJ2-7, with TRBD1 matching over 8 bases. V lost 4 bases, J lost 4 bases, and 1 base stayed unmatched. CDR1 is SGHRS, CDR2 YFSETQ, per germline. The CDR3 covers 12 residues. The CDR3 region is CASSGQGYEQYF. The CDR3 nucleotides are TGCGCCAGCAGCGGACAGGGATACGAGCAGTACTTC.

The chain couples TRBV7-6 to TRBJ2-5, with TRBD1 matching over 8 bases. The V segment lost 0 bases and the J segment 5 bases; nucleotides outside the gene matches: 2. Germline loops: CDR1 SGHVS, CDR2 FNYEAQ. The CDR3 runs 14 residues. CDR3 protein: CASSLARGRETQYF. For the CDR3, the DNA is TGTGCCAGCAGCTTAGCCAGGGGGCGGGAGACCCAGTACTTC.

The table lists this clonotype with many counts. V is TRBV20-1 and J is TRBJ2-3, with D unresolved. The germline V and J ends were trimmed by 3 bases and 6 bases, with 10 bases remaining between them. The germline V gene encodes CDR1 DFQATT and CDR2 SNEGSKA (reference sequence). The CDR3 covers 12 residues. CDR3 DNA: TGCAGTGCTAGTGAACTGGCGGATACGCAGTATTTT. It encodes CSASELADTQYF.